Detailed here is one TCR beta chain. The sample is drawn from a study of blood T cell repertoires in COVID-19. As for the study in general: Italy, Spain and the United States were the sources of the convalescent and acute COVID-19 samples. The cDNA or gDNA used as material had been derived from T cells, B-cell-depleted T cells, or PBMCs.

Per the authors' pipeline: Reference gene primers were amplified, and this amplification served to estimate nucleated cell counts. The method was immunoSEQ multiplex PCR; TCRdb's version includes in-frame clones alone and lacks a portion of them. The D gene and trimming were derived from the DNA, and the V and J assignments and clone size from that table. The table has around 210,000 clones, about four fifths seen once. The specimen sequenced was peripheral blood. The receptor was derived from a woman older than 75 with COVID-19, enrolled during active disease.

DNA of the CDR3: TGTGCCAGCAGTTACTCGAGAGGTTCCGGCAATCAGCCCCAGCATTTT. Its translation is CASSYSRGSGNQPQHF. The J gene is TRBJ1-5, the V gene TRBV6-5; D gene unclear. V dropped 0 bases and J dropped 2 bases, with 11 bases sitting between them. The V gene's germline CDR1 is MNHEY and CDR2 SVGAGI. The CDR3 loop spans 16 amino acids.